This T cell receptor beta chain emerged from a study of T cells in Graves' hyperthyroidism and ophthalmopathy. General study points: Most expanded thyroid clonotypes above 0.001 recurred in blood.

Deletions cut 1 base from V and 4 bases from J, with 11 bases between. The CDR3 runs 14 residues. CDR1 and CDR2 (germline): DFQATT, SNEGSKA (reference sequence). This clonotype was detected ten times or more. As yet, its antigen is unknown. Patients between 18 and 65 years old had hyperthyroidism, newly diagnosed and lasting under 2 months. Exclusion followed for patients with uncontrolled infection, other autoimmune disease, pregnancy or lactation. RNA transcripts served as the template for amplifying TCR beta CDR3 regions. The HTBI set primed first-round TCR CDR3 RT-PCR. Each CDR3 protein gets one entry after TCRdb re-called the multiplex PCR reads with MiXCR. The sample has some 720,000 distinct CDR3 sequences, around 15% seen once.

V gene TRBV20-1 combines with J gene TRBJ2-1, with a possible D match to TRBD1 (7 bases). This TCR derives from a man between 18 and 29 years old with Graves' hyperthyroidism. Sequenced input: blood. The CDR3 sequence is CSARGPGGYNEQFF. CDR3 nucleotides: TGCAGTGCTAGAGGGCCAGGGGGGTACAATGAGCAGTTCTTC.